This T cell receptor beta chain was sequenced in a study of siplizumab effects on memory and regulatory T cells. The CDR3 has 19 residues. Germline CDR1 LGHNT, CDR2 FRNRAP. J was trimmed by 5 bases and V by 4 bases; bases with no gene match: 19. Clones were sequenced by immunoSEQ multiplex PCR, and TCRdb holds only the in-frame ones, with some missing. The data contain tens of thousands of clones, less than 95% of them singletons. The chain carries TRBV12-5 and TRBJ2-1; 8 bases line up with TRBD2. Sample: CD8+ T cells sorted from blood. The clonotype comes from a human donor in good health. The CDR3 DNA reads TGTGCTAGTGGTTCTCACCCGCGGGGTGGGCGGGGGGTTAACAATGAGCAGTTCTTC. Translation: CASGSHPRGGRGVNNEQFF.